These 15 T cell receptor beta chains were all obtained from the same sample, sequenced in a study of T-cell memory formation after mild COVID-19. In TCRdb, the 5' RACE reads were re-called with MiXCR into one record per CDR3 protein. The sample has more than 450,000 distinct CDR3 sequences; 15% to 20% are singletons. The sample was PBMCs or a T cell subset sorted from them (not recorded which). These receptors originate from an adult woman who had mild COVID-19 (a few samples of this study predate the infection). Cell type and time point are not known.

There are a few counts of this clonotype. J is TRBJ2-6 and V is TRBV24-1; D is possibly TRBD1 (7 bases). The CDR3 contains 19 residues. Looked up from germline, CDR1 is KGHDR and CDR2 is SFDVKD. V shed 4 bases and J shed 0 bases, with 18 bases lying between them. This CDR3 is CATSDPQGTSYSGANVLTF. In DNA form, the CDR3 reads TGTGCCACCAGTGACCCACAGGGGACTTCCTACTCTGGGGCCAACGTCCTGACTTTC.

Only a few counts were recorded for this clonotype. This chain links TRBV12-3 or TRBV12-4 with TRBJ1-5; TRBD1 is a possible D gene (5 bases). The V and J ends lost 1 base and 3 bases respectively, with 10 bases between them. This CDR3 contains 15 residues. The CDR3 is CASSLGQGHNQPQHF. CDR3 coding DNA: TGTGCCAGCAGTTTAGGGCAGGGTCACAATCAGCCCCAGCATTTT.

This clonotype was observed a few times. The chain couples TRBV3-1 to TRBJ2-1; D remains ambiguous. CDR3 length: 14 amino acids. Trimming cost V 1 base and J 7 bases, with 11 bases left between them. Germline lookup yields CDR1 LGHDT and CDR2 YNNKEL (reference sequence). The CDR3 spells CASSQGINLNEQFF. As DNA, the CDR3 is TGTGCCAGCAGCCAAGGGATAAACCTTAATGAGCAGTTCTTC.

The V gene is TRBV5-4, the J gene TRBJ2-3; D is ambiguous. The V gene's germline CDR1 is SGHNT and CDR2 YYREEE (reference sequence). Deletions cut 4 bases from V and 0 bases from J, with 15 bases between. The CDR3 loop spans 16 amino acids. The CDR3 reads CASSPVGGASTDTQYF. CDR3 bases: TGTGCCAGCAGCCCTGTCGGTGGAGCTAGCACAGATACGCAGTATTTT.

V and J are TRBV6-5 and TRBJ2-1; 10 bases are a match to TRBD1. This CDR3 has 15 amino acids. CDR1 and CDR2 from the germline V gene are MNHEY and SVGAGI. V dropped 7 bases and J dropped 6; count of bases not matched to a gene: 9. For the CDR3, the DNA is TGTGCCAGCACTTCACGGGACAGGGGAATCAATGAGCAGTTCTTC. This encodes CASTSRDRGINEQFF.

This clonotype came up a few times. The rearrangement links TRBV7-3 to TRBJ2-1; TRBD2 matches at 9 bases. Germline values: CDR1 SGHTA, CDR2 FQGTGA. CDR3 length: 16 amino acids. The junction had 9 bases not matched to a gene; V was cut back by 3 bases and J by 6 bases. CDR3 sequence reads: CASSLGGRAWGNEQFF. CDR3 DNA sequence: TGTGCCAGCAGCTTGGGCGGGAGGGCCTGGGGCAATGAGCAGTTCTTC.

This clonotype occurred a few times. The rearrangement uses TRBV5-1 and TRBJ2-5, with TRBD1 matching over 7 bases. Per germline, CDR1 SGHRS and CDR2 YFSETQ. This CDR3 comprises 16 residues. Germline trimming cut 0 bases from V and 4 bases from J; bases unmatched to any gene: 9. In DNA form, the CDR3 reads TGCGCCAGCAGCTTGGATGTGGGACAGAGAGGAGAGACCCAGTACTTC. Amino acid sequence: CASSLDVGQRGETQYF.

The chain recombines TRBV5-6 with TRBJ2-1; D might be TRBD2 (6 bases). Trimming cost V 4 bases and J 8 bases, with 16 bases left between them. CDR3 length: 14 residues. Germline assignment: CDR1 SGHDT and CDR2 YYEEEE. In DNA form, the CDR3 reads TGTGCCAGCAGCGCCGGGACTGCGGGCGATGAGCAGTTCTTC. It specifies CASSAGTAGDEQFF.

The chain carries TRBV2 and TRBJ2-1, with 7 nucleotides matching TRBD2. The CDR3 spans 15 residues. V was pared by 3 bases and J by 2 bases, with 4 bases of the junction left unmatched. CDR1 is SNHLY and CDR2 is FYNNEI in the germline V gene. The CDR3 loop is CASSDQRGPYNEQFF. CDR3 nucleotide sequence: TGTGCCAGCAGTGACCAGCGGGGCCCCTACAATGAGCAGTTCTTC. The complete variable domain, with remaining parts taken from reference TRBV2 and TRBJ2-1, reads EPEVTQTPSHQVTQMGQEVILRCVPISNHLYFYWYRQILGQKVEFLVSFYNNEISEKSEIFDDQFSVERPDGSNFTLKIRSTKLEDSAMYFCASSDQRGPYNEQFFGPGTRLTVL.

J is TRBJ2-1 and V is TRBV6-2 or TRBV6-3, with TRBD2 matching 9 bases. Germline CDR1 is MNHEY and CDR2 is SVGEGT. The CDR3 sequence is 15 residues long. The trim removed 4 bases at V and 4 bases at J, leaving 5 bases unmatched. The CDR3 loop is CASSLAGVSYNEQFF. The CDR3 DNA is TGTGCCAGCAGTTTAGCGGGAGTTAGTTACAATGAGCAGTTCTTC.

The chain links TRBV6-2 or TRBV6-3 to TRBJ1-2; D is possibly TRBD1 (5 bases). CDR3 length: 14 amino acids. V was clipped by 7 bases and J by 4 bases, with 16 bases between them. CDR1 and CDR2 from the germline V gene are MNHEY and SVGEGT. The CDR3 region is CASNDPGRFYGYTF. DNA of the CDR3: TGTGCCAGCAACGACCCGGGGCGGTTCTATGGCTACACCTTC.

The CDR3, as DNA: TGCAGCACGACAGGGACTACCTACAATGAGCAGTTCTTC. This codes for CSTTGTTYNEQFF. V usage is TRBV29-1 and J usage is TRBJ2-1, with D perhaps assigned TRBD1 or TRBD2 (7 bases each). The CDR3 runs to 13 residues. Trimming removed 8 bases at V and 2 bases at J, with 13 bases between. Germline V gives CDR1 SQVTM, CDR2 ANQGSEA.

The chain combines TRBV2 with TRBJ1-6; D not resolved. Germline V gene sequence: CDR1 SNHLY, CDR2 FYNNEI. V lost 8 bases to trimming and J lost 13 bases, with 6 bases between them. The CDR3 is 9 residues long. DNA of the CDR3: TGTGCCAGCGGTGGCCCCCTCCACTTT. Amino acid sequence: CASGGPLHF.

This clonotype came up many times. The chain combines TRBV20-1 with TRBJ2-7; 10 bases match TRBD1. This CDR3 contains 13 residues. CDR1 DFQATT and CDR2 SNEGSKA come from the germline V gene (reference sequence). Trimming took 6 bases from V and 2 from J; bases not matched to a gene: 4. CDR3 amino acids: CSAWTGGTYEQYF. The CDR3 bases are TGCAGTGCATGGACAGGGGGGACCTACGAGCAGTACTTC.

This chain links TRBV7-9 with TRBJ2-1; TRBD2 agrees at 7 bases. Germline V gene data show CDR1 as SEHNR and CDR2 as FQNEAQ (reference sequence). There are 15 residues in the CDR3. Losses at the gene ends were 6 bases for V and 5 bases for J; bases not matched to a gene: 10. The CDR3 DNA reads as TGTGCCAGCAGAGCATGGCGGGAGACAAACAATGAGCAGTTCTTC. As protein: CASRAWRETNNEQFF.